The rows below give T cell receptor beta chains drawn from one sample of a study of read filtering for tumor transcriptome and immune sequencing. TCRdb re-derived calls from the reads in MiXCR, one entry per CDR3 protein. Of 90,000 or so distinct CDR3 sequences in the sample, around a fifth are singletons; the top ten hold around 10%. Sample: a population of CD138-negative cells sorted from bone marrow. The receptor source for this set is a donor at least 40 years old with multiple myeloma. CDR3s include the opening cysteine and the closing phenylalanine or tryptophan. The order of the fields is clone size, D gene, J gene, V gene, CDR3 DNA, CDR3 protein. The D gene is left open where the match is weak. Clone size is stated in some rows and not others, as once, few, many or a class when expanded.

>.|TRBD1|TRBJ1-4|TRBV30
TGTGCCTGGAGTCATAGGGGGCGAAGGGATGAAAAACTGTTTTTT
CAWSHRGRRDEKLFF
>many|.|TRBJ1-5|TRBV12-3/TRBV12-4
TGTGCCAGCAGCTGGGGGGACCAGCCCCAGCATTTT
CASSWGDQPQHF
>.|.|TRBJ2-3|TRBV28
TGTGCCAGCAGTCCTGTAGCCCCAGATACGCAGTATTTT
CASSPVAPDTQYF
>few|TRBD1|TRBJ1-5|TRBV2
TGTGCCAGCAGTGAAGTTCAGGGGGGGCCCCAGCATTTT
CASSEVQGGPQHF
>many|.|TRBJ2-3|TRBV29-1
TGCAGCGCTCGACCAAGGAGCGGGACGCAGTATTTT
CSARPRSGTQYF
>.|TRBD1|TRBJ1-1|TRBV2
TGTGCCAGCAGCGGACAGGGCGGCCAGAACACTGAAGCTTTCTTT
CASSGQGGQNTEAFF
>many|TRBD2|TRBJ2-1|TRBV14
TGTGCCAGCAGCCAAGATTGGGCTAGCGGGGGCGAGAGCTCCTACAATGAGCAGTTCTTC
CASSQDWASGGESSYNEQFF
>many|.|TRBJ2-7|TRBV2
TGTGCCAGCGTTACCGGACCCGTTCCCTACGAGCAGTACTTC
CASVTGPVPYEQYF
>many|TRBD2|TRBJ2-7|TRBV27
TGTGCCAGCAGTCGTAGGGCGGGGGGCACCTACGAGCAGTACTTC
CASSRRAGGTYEQYF
>.|.|TRBJ1-1|TRBV6-5
TGTGCCAGCACCCAGGGCCCAAACACTGAAGCTTTCTTT
CASTQGPNTEAFF
>few|.|TRBJ1-2|TRBV2
TGTGCCAGCAGTGAAAGGGGACTCTACGGCTACACCTTC
CASSERGLYGYTF
>many|.|TRBJ2-1|TRBV3-1
TGTGCCAGCAGCCAAGACCCGGGCCCGAACTACAATGAGCAGTTCTTC
CASSQDPGPNYNEQFF
>many|TRBD1|TRBJ2-1|TRBV4-1
TGCGCCAGCAGCCAAGGAGAGGGACAGGGGTCGGGGTTCTTC
CASSQGEGQGSGFF
>few|.|TRBJ1-1|TRBV7-3
TGTGCCAGCAGCTTAAGGGCATACACTGAAGCTTTCTTT
CASSLRAYTEAFF
>many|TRBD1|TRBJ2-1|TRBV2
TGTGCCAGCAAAGACAGGGGCTTTTACAATGAGCAGTTCTTC
CASKDRGFYNEQFF
>many|TRBD2|TRBJ2-3|TRBV20-1
TGCAGTGCTAGAGACCCCCGGGCTAGCGGGGGGACAGATACGCAGTATTTT
CSARDPRASGGTDTQYF
>many|.|TRBJ1-1|TRBV6-1
TGTGCCACCATCAGGGATAAGGGCTTCATGAACACTGAAGCTTTCTTT
CATIRDKGFMNTEAFF
>.|.|TRBJ1-2|TRBV7-8
TGTGCCAGCAGCCCCCGGGACAATGACGATGGCTACGCCTTC
CASSPRDNDDGYAF
>medium-sized|TRBD1|TRBJ1-1|TRBV18
TGTGCCAGCTCACCACAGGGGGCCCTTGTCACTGAAGCTTTCTTT
CASSPQGALVTEAFF
>.|.|TRBJ2-5|TRBV9
TGTGCCAGCAGCGAGGGGAGTTCAAGCGCGGAGACCCAGTACTTC
CASSEGSSSAETQYF
>many|.|TRBJ1-1|TRBV20-1
TGCAGTTCTAAGTCACCGGGCGAAGGAATGAACACTGAAGCTTTCTTT
CSSKSPGEGMNTEAFF
>.|.|TRBJ1-5|TRBV20-1
TGCAGTGCTAGTAACCAGGGTTCCAATCAGCCCCAGCATTTT
CSASNQGSNQPQHF
>.|.|TRBJ1-2|TRBV28
TGTGCCAGCAACCAAAAACCCGGAGGCTACACCTTC
CASNQKPGGYTF
>many|.|TRBJ1-1|TRBV28
TGTGCCAGCTCCAAAGGCGGGACGGGGGGAAAATACACTGAAGCTTTCTTT
CASSKGGTGGKYTEAFF
>many|TRBD1|TRBJ1-2|TRBV2
TGTGCCAGCAGAAGATTTTCAGGGGGCAGAAATGGCTACACCTTC
CASRRFSGGRNGYTF
>few|.|TRBJ2-5|TRBV7-2
TGTGCCAGCAGCTTAGCGCGGGGGCAGGGAGAGACCCAGTACTTC
CASSLARGQGETQYF
>.|TRBD2|TRBJ2-3|TRBV20-1
TGCAGTGCCAGCGGACTAGAGGCAGATACGCAGTATTTT
CSASGLEADTQYF
>.|.|TRBJ1-4|TRBV4-1
TGCGCCAGCAGCCAAGGCCAGTATGAAAAACTGTTTTTT
CASSQGQYEKLFF
>many|.|TRBJ2-1|TRBV5-4
TGTGCCAGCAGCTTGGCCGGGGACAATGAGCAGTTCTTC
CASSLAGDNEQFF